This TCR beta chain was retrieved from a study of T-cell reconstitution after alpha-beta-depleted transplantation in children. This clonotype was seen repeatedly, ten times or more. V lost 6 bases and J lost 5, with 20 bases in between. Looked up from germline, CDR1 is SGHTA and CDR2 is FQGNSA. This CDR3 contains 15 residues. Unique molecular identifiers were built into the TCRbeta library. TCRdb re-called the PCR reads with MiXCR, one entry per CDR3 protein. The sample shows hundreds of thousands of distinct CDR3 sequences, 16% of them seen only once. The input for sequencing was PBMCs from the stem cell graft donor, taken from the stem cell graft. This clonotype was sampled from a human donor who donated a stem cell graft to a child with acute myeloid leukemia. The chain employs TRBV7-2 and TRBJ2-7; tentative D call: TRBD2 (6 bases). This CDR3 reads CASRGGVADYDEQYF. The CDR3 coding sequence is TGTGCCAGCAGGGGCGGGGTTGCGGACTACGACGAGCAGTACTTC.